Each of the 18 T cell receptor beta chains below was sequenced from the same sample in a study of radiation and T cells in renal cell carcinoma. Regarding time point: baseline pretreatment blood. The treatment here: 15 Gy SBRT to primary tumor, nephrectomy 4 weeks later. Profiled with immunoSEQ multiplex PCR; TCRdb holds only in-frame clones, not every one. Here the sample spans some 150,000 clones, 70% to 90% being singletons. The material sequenced was blood, taken from a patient whose treatment included radiotherapy and nephrectomy. The receptors were sampled from a woman aged 45-60 years with renal cell carcinoma.

The chain uses TRBV7-9 and TRBJ2-5; tentative D call: TRBD1 (5 bases). The CDR3 totals 15 residues. Germline lookup yields CDR1 SEHNR and CDR2 FQNEAQ (reference sequence). The V gene lost 5 bases and the J gene lost 0 bases, with 13 bases spanning the gap. This chain's CDR3 is CASSPLDTYQETQYF. CDR3 sequence (DNA): TGTGCCAGCAGCCCGCTGGACACGTACCAAGAGACCCAGTACTTC.

The chain couples TRBV19 to TRBJ2-7, with TRBD1 as a possible D gene (7 bases). This CDR3 is 14 amino acids long. Germline loops: CDR1 LNHDA, CDR2 SQIVND (reference sequence). V shed 3 bases and J shed 2 bases, with 11 bases lying between them. The CDR3 loop reads CASSIQGGPYEQYF. The CDR3 DNA sequence: TGTGCCAGTAGTATTCAGGGGGGTCCCTACGAGCAGTACTTC.

The chain recombines TRBV4-2 with TRBJ2-2, with 7 bases fitting TRBD2. V was pared by 0 bases and J by 6 bases, with 7 bases of the junction left unmatched. The CDR3 consists of 16 residues. From germline, CDR1 is LGHNA and CDR2 YNFKEQ. In nucleotides, the CDR3 is TGTGCCAGCAGCCAAGAGGGCGGGAGTGCAGCCGGGGAGCTGTTTTTT. Protein: CASSQEGGSAAGELFF.

This chain joins TRBV9 and TRBJ1-3; TRBD1 is a possible D gene (6 bases). This CDR3 is built from 13 residues. Per germline, CDR1 SGDLS and CDR2 YYNGEE. CDR3 in amino acids: CGAGDGTGNTIYF. The CDR3 DNA sequence: TGTGGAGCAGGGGATGGTACTGGAAACACCATATATTTT.

This clone was seen a single time. CDR3 sequence (DNA): TGCGCCAGCAGTGACGGGGCGGAGCAGTACTTC. Translation: CASSDGAEQYF. This chain connects TRBV5-1 to TRBJ2-7; D could derive from TRBD1 or TRBD2 (5 bases each). Germline values: CDR1 SGHRS, CDR2 YFSETQ. The length of the CDR3 is 11 residues. The V end lost 5 bases, the J end lost 7 bases, and 10 bases lay between the germline ends. Full variable domain (outside the CDR3, taken from reference TRBV5-1 and TRBJ2-7): KAGVTQTPRYLIKTRGQQVTLSCSPISGHRSVSWYQQTPGQGLQFLFEYFSETQRNKGNFPGRFSGRQFSNSRSEMNVSTLELGDSALYLCASSDGAEQYFGPGTRLTVT.

This clone was found once. CDR3: CASSRQGSYNEQFF. The CDR3 DNA reads as TGTGCCAGCAGTAGACAGGGGTCCTACAATGAGCAGTTCTTC. The chain employs TRBV27 and TRBJ2-1; 8 positions agree with TRBD1. Germline CDR1 reads MNHEY; CDR2 reads SMNVEV (reference sequence). The trim removed 5 bases at V and 1 base at J, leaving 1 base unmatched. The CDR3 loop spans 14 amino acids.

This chain uses TRBV5-1 with TRBJ2-2; TRBD1 or TRBD2 may be the D gene (6 bases each). Germline V gives CDR1 SGHRS, CDR2 YFSETQ. Deletions cut 1 base from V and 17 bases from J, with 15 bases between. The CDR3 sequence is 12 residues long. The CDR3 loop is CASSLMGPGAFF. CDR3 bases: TGCGCCAGCAGCTTGATGGGACCGGGGGCATTTTTT.

The chain combines TRBV7-2 with TRBJ2-5, with TRBD1 identical over 9 bases. The V and J ends lost 2 bases and 4 bases, in that order; junction bases with no gene match: 5. Germline lookup yields CDR1 SGHTA and CDR2 FQGNSA. The CDR3 covers 15 residues. The CDR3 is CASSLTPDRGETQYF. The CDR3 bases are TGTGCCAGCAGCTTAACCCCGGACAGGGGAGAGACCCAGTACTTC.

This chain uses TRBV5-1 with TRBJ2-1; tentative D call: TRBD2 (5 bases). The V end was cut by 2 bases, the J end by 6 bases, with 12 bases between. The CDR3 consists of 14 residues. CDR1 and CDR2 from the germline V gene are SGHRS and YFSETQ. DNA for the CDR3: TGCGCCAGCAGCTTTACTAGTAGCCGCAATGAGCAGTTCTTC. Protein: CASSFTSSRNEQFF.

This chain connects TRBV4-1 to TRBJ2-4; D could derive from TRBD1 or TRBD2 (6 bases each). The CDR3 is made up of 13 amino acids. Trimming took off 4 bases at V and 8 bases at J, with 12 bases between the two ends. The germline V gene has CDR1 MGHRA and CDR2 YSYEKL. CDR3 region: CASSPRGRDIQYF. As DNA, the CDR3 is TGCGCCAGCAGCCCACGGGGGCGGGACATTCAGTACTTC.

V and J are TRBV5-4 and TRBJ1-1, with D unresolved. CDR1 is SGHNT and CDR2 is YYREEE in the germline V gene (reference sequence). V was shortened by 4 bases and J by 4 bases, with 14 bases between the two germline ends. The CDR3 has 14 residues. The CDR3 sequence is CASSLSDRGTEAFF. CDR3 sequence (DNA): TGTGCCAGCAGCCTATCGGACCGTGGCACTGAAGCTTTCTTT.

This chain connects TRBV29-1 to TRBJ1-6, with a weak D call TRBD1 (6 bases). This CDR3 has 14 amino acids. Germline lookup yields CDR1 SQVTM and CDR2 ANQGSEA. V was trimmed by 4 bases and J by 7 bases, leaving 14 bases between them. The CDR3 DNA reads TGCAGCGTTGCGGACAGTGAAGGGAATTCACCCCTCCACTTT. It is translated as CSVADSEGNSPLHF.

V usage is TRBV9 and J usage is TRBJ2-1; the match to TRBD2 covers 13 bases. J lost 9 bases, V lost 3 bases, and 6 bases had no gene match. Germline CDR1 is SGDLS and CDR2 is YYNGEE. The CDR3 loop spans 15 amino acids. The CDR3 reads CASSETSGGYGEQFF. The CDR3 DNA follows: TGTGCCAGCAGCGAGACTAGCGGGGGGTACGGTGAGCAGTTCTTC.

This rearrangement joins TRBV5-4 to TRBJ2-7, with a possible D match to TRBD2 (5 bases). Germline loops: CDR1 SGHNT, CDR2 YYREEE (reference sequence). V lost 4 bases and J 4 bases, leaving 12 bases between the germline ends. The CDR3 runs 13 residues. The CDR3 sequence is CASSPDWDYEQYF. CDR3 DNA sequence: TGTGCCAGCAGCCCGGACTGGGATTACGAGCAGTACTTC.

J is TRBJ1-3 and V is TRBV7-2, with D perhaps TRBD1 (6 bases). The CDR3 has 17 amino acids. V lost 1 base and J 3 bases, leaving 16 bases between the germline ends. The V gene's germline CDR1 is SGHTA and CDR2 FQGNSA. CDR3 sequence: CASSLGGRGAGGNTIYF. For the CDR3, the DNA is TGTGCCAGCAGCTTAGGAGGGCGGGGGGCAGGTGGAAACACCATATATTTT.

The V gene is TRBV5-4, the J gene TRBJ2-7, with a weak D call TRBD1 (6 bases). Germline V lookup: CDR1 SGHNT, CDR2 YYREEE (reference sequence). Trimming removed 3 bases from V and 6 bases from J, with 10 bases in between. The CDR3 contains 12 residues. The CDR3 region is CASSYDRTEQYF. The CDR3 DNA is TGTGCCAGCAGCTACGACAGGACCGAGCAGTACTTC. Based on the CDR3 plus reference TRBV5-4 and TRBJ2-7, the full variable domain is ETGVTQSPTHLIKTRGQQVTLRCSSQSGHNTVSWYQQALGQGPQFIFQYYREEENGRGNFPPRFSGLQFPNYSSELNVNALELDDSALYLCASSYDRTEQYFGPGTRLTVT.

This chain links TRBV11-3 with TRBJ2-7; perhaps D is TRBD1 or TRBD2 (5 bases each). The CDR3 runs to 13 residues. Trimming removed 5 bases from V and 3 bases from J, with 11 bases in between. Germline-derived CDR1 and CDR2 are SGHNT and YENEEA. The CDR3, as DNA: TGTGCCAGCAGCCAGGGACGGCACTACGAGCAGTACTTC. It translates to CASSQGRHYEQYF. The whole variable domain, filled in from reference TRBV11-3 and TRBJ2-7, reads EAGVVQSPRYKIIEKKQPVAFWCNPISGHNTLYWYLQNLGQGPELLIRYENEEAVDDSQLPKDRFSAERLKGVDSTLKIQPAELGDSAVYLCASSQGRHYEQYFGPGTRLTVT.

The V gene is TRBV9, the J gene TRBJ1-1; D may be TRBD1 (6 bases). The CDR3 sequence is 16 residues long. V shed 4 bases and J shed 1 base, with 17 bases lying between them. In germline, CDR1 is SGDLS, CDR2 YYNGEE. The CDR3 sequence: CASSRQGGGKNTEAFF. Written as DNA, the CDR3 is TGTGCCAGCAGCAGACAAGGTGGGGGCAAGAACACTGAAGCTTTCTTT.